Sequencing of this T cell receptor (beta chain) was carried out in a study of T cells in Graves' hyperthyroidism and ophthalmopathy. Looking at the study overall: Pretreatment peripheral blood was obtained at initial diagnosis.

Unmatched junction bases numbered 11, after V lost 0 bases and J lost 5 bases. CDR1 and CDR2 from the germline V gene are MNHNY and SVGAGI (reference sequence). This CDR3 is built from 17 residues. Template material for amplifying TCR beta CDR3 regions consisted of RNA transcripts. HTBI primers were used for first-round RT-PCR of the TCR CDR3. TCRdb independently ran MiXCR on the multiplex PCR reads; one entry per CDR3 protein. The sample lists fewer than 350,000 distinct CDR3 sequences, about an eighth occurring once. This clonotype was counted at least ten times. No antigen is known for it. Study-level results: Expanded thyroid clonotypes (above 0.001) were mostly also found in blood.

Exclusion of a patient resulted from uncontrolled infection, other autoimmune disease, pregnancy or lactation. Sequenced input: blood. The chain carries TRBV6-6 and TRBJ2-7; the match to TRBD2 covers 9 bases. The receptor was isolated from a woman between 25 and 40 years old with Graves' hyperthyroidism that later progressed to Graves' ophthalmopathy. This chain's CDR3 is CASSYSRGPSGNNEQYF. In nucleotides, the CDR3 is TGTGCCAGCAGTTACTCCCGGGGGCCTAGCGGGAATAACGAGCAGTACTTC.